This passage covers 22 T cell receptor beta chains from one sample sequenced in a study of T cell clonality in common variable immunodeficiency. Sequencing was performed with immunoSEQ multiplex PCR; in TCRdb, only in-frame clones are kept and a portion is missing. Recorded here are tens of thousands of clones, with no singletons, and the ten leading clones hold 3.8%. What was sequenced was peripheral blood mononuclear cells. The receptor set was obtained from a person aged 18 to 70 in good health.

Ten or more counts support this clone. The read finishes 3 residues shy of the CDR3 end, and the germline J gene is used to complete it. The J gene is TRBJ2-6, the V gene TRBV5-1; D may match TRBD1 or TRBD2 (5 bases each). Trimming left V 6 bases short and J 0 bases short, with 10 bases between. The CDR3 is 15 residues long. Germline V lookup: CDR1 SGHRS, CDR2 YFSETQ. CDR3: CASTPGSSGANVLTF. The sequenced part of the CDR3 DNA is TGCGCCAGCACCCCAGGGAGCTCTGGGGCCAACGTC.

Many counts were recorded for this clone. The CDR3 is cut off 3 residues early in the read; its end comes from the germline J gene. V is TRBV20-1 and J is TRBJ2-2; D is possibly TRBD2 (5 bases). V was pared by 1 base and J by 1 base, with 10 bases between. This CDR3 has 15 amino acids. CDR1 and CDR2 from the germline V gene are DFQATT and SNEGSKA (reference sequence). This CDR3 reads CSARVDWRNTGELFF. Incomplete CDR3 DNA: TGCAGTGCTAGAGTGGACTGGAGGAACACCGGGGAG.

This clone was counted at least ten times. The observed sequence ends 3 residues before the CDR3 terminus, with the missing tail filled in from the germline J gene. The chain couples TRBV18 to TRBJ1-1, with 9 bases that match TRBD1. CDR1 is KGHSH and CDR2 is LQKENI in the germline V gene. V was pared by 4 bases and J by 6 bases, with 3 bases of the junction left unmatched. The CDR3 runs to 13 residues. CDR3 in amino acids: CASSLGQGSEAFF. The CDR3 DNA, read in part, is TGTGCCAGCTCACTGGGACAGGGATCTGAA.

At least ten counts were recorded for this clone. The read is 3 residues too short to cover the CDR3 end, so that end is filled in from the germline J gene. The J gene is TRBJ2-5, the V gene TRBV6-2 or TRBV6-3; 14 positions match TRBD2. The length of the CDR3 is 14 residues. Per germline, CDR1 MNHEY and CDR2 SVGEGT. The V and J ends lost 7 bases and 4 bases, in that order; junction bases with no gene match: 2. Partial CDR3 DNA: TGTGCCAGCAACGGACTAGCGGGGGGAGAGACC. It specifies CASNGLAGGET. The whole CDR3 reads CASNGLAGGETQYF.

Only a few counts were recorded for this clone. Possible read error: a much larger clone is one base away. The read ends 3 residues shy of where the CDR3 ends; the end is completed using the germline J gene. The chain joins TRBV2 to TRBJ2-7; D may be TRBD1 or TRBD2 (5 bases each). Germline CDR1 SNHLY, CDR2 FYNNEI. The CDR3 length is 13 residues. This CDR3 is CSRSRGVSYEQYF. Partial CDR3 DNA: TGTTCCAGGTCGAGAGGGGTTTCCTACGAG.

This clone occurred many times. Read sequence stops 3 residues before the CDR3 end, and the germline J gene provides the missing end. V gene TRBV20-1 combines with J gene TRBJ2-5, with D perhaps matching TRBD1 (6 bases). The V and J ends lost 4 bases and 4 bases respectively, with 16 bases between them. The CDR3 covers 14 residues. The germline CDR1 and CDR2 sequences are DFQATT and SNEGSKA (reference sequence). CDR3 DNA (partial): TGCAGTGCTATGTTGGACAGCTCCTCAGAGACC. Its translation: CSAMLDSSSET. The entire CDR3 sequence reads CSAMLDSSSETQYF.

This clone occurred many times. From the germline J gene comes the end of the CDR3, since the read stops 3 residues before it. The chain uses TRBV2 and TRBJ1-2; the match to TRBD1 covers 8 bases. The length of the CDR3 is 14 residues. The V gene end was trimmed by 8 bases and the J gene end by 5 bases; junction bases not matched to a gene: 10. The germline CDR1 and CDR2 sequences are SNHLY and FYNNEI. The DNA read from the CDR3 is TGTGCCAGCGTCCCGGACAGGGCACTTTATGGC. It encodes CASVPDRALYG. The whole CDR3 reads CASVPDRALYGYTF.

At least ten counts were recorded for this clone. The read halts 3 residues ahead of the CDR3 end, with the missing end drawn from the germline J gene. The chain links TRBV5-1 to TRBJ1-1; D is ambiguous. CDR1 is SGHRS and CDR2 is YFSETQ in the germline V gene. CDR3 length: 14 residues. Between the trimmed V and J ends, which lost 0 bases and 4 bases, there was a span of 10 bases. The covered CDR3 bases are TGCGCCAGCAGCTTGGACAGATTGAGCACTGAA. This sequence encodes CASSLDRLSTE. The entire CDR3 sequence reads CASSLDRLSTEAFF.

This clone was detected ten times or more. The read terminates 3 residues ahead of where the CDR3 ends, so the germline J gene completes it. J is TRBJ2-3 and V is TRBV20-1; D perhaps matches TRBD2 (5 bases). The length of the CDR3 is 16 residues. Germline V gives CDR1 DFQATT, CDR2 SNEGSKA (reference sequence). Trimming stripped 6 bases from V and 5 bases from J, with 24 bases between. The CDR3 reads CSAPPRGEGSEDTQYF. The CDR3 DNA, read in part, is TGCAGTGCACCCCCCCGAGGCGAGGGCTCAGAAGATACG.

In its sample, this clone was seen many times. Coverage ceases 3 residues before the CDR3 finishes, and the germline J gene fills in the end. The rearrangement joins TRBV19 to TRBJ1-1, with unresolved D. The CDR3 has 13 residues. Between the trimmed V and J ends, which lost 7 bases and 1 base, there was a span of 10 bases. Germline-derived CDR1 and CDR2 are LNHDA and SQIVND (reference sequence). The CDR3 sequence: CASMRVGNTEAFF. The sequenced part of the CDR3 DNA is TGTGCCAGTATGCGGGTTGGGAACACTGAA. Filled out from reference TRBV19 and TRBJ1-1, the complete variable domain reads DGGITQSPKYLFRKEGQNVTLSCEQNLNHDAMYWYRQDPGQGLRLIYYSQIVNDFQKGDIAEGYSVSREKKESFPLTVTSAQKNPTAFYLCASMRVGNTEAFFGQGTRLTVV.

This clone was counted many times. The read comes to an end 3 residues before the CDR3 does, leaving the germline J gene to fill in the end. V gene TRBV20-1 combines with J gene TRBJ2-5, with D uncertain. The CDR3 spans 15 residues. The germline V gene has CDR1 DFQATT and CDR2 SNEGSKA (reference sequence). V was pared by 0 bases and J by 5 bases, with 16 bases between. The DNA read from the CDR3 is TGCAGTGCTAGAGATCCAAGAGAGGCCCAGGAGACC. This sequence encodes CSARDPREAQET. The full CDR3 reads CSARDPREAQETQYF.

The CDR3 bases that were read are TGTGCCAGCAGGACTAGCGTTTACAATGAG. Its translation: CASRTSVYNE. The full CDR3 protein is CASRTSVYNEQFF. The chain combines TRBV2 with TRBJ2-1, with 8 nucleotides matching TRBD2. The read is 3 residues too short to cover the CDR3 end, so that end is filled in from the germline J gene. The CDR3 covers 13 residues. V was clipped by 6 bases and J by 4 bases; unmatched bases: 2. The V gene's germline CDR1 is SNHLY and CDR2 FYNNEI. The full variable domain, its missing parts supplied by reference TRBV2 and TRBJ2-1, is EPEVTQTPSHQVTQMGQEVILRCVPISNHLYFYWYRQILGQKVEFLVSFYNNEISEKSEIFDDQFSVERPDGSNFTLKIRSTKLEDSAMYFCASRTSVYNEQFFGPGTRLTVL.

This clone appeared many times. Coverage ceases 3 residues before the CDR3 finishes, and the germline J gene fills in the end. The chain joins TRBV30 to TRBJ1-3; D may be TRBD1 (6 bases). The CDR3 is made up of 15 amino acids. V gave up 0 bases and J gave up 0 bases, with 9 bases separating them. Per the germline V gene, CDR1 is GTSNPN and CDR2 is SVGIG (reference sequence). This CDR3 is CAWSVGQSSGNTIYF. Partial CDR3 DNA: TGTGCCTGGAGTGTAGGACAGAGCTCTGGAAACACC.

Ten or more counts support this clone. The read is 3 residues too short to cover the CDR3 end, so that end is filled in from the germline J gene. The chain combines TRBV7-9 with TRBJ2-5; 9 positions agree with TRBD2. Germline V gives CDR1 SEHNR, CDR2 FQNEAQ (reference sequence). The V and J ends lost 3 bases and 2 bases, in that order; junction bases with no gene match: 4. This CDR3 is 15 amino acids long. The CDR3 spells CASSFVAGAQETQYF. CDR3 bases read: TGTGCCAGCAGCTTCGTAGCGGGGGCTCAAGAGACC.

Only a few counts were recorded for this clone. The CDR3 end falls 3 residues outside the read, so it is completed with the germline J gene. This rearrangement joins TRBV5-4 to TRBJ2-1; TRBD2 matches 14 bases. Germline V gene lookup returns CDR1 SGHNT and CDR2 YYREEE (reference sequence). The CDR3 sequence is 16 residues long. The J segment lost 6 bases and the V segment lost 3 bases, leaving 5 bases of the junction unmatched. CDR3 in amino acids: CASSSLTSGRGNEQFF. Partial CDR3 DNA: TGTGCCAGCAGCTCCCTGACTAGCGGGAGGGGCAATGAG.

In its sample, this clone was seen many times. Coverage ceases 3 residues before the CDR3 finishes, and the germline J gene fills in the end. The V and J genes are TRBV4-1 and TRBJ1-5; 9 bases are shared with TRBD1. J was trimmed by 7 bases and V by 0 bases; bases with no gene match: 4. The CDR3 length is 15 residues. Germline V gives CDR1 MGHRA, CDR2 YSYEKL. The part of the CDR3 DNA that was read is TGCGCCAGCAGCCAAGAGGGACAGGGAGAACAGCCC. This codes for CASSQEGQGEQP. The full CDR3 is CASSQEGQGEQPQHF.

This clone showed up many times. The missing CDR3 end, 3 residues past where the read stops, is filled in from the germline J gene. The V call is TRBV20-1, the J call TRBJ2-5; D is perhaps TRBD1 (6 bases). The V end lost 5 bases, the J end lost 4 bases, and 20 bases lay between the germline ends. CDR3 length equals 15 residues. Germline CDR1 reads DFQATT; CDR2 reads SNEGSKA (reference sequence). CDR3: CSAGRQEMSRETQYF. The sequenced CDR3 bases are TGCAGTGCTGGCAGACAGGAGATGTCCCGAGAGACC.

This clone was detected ten times or more. The CDR3 DNA, read in part, is TGTGCCAGCAGCCCTAGCGGTGCTGGTAACAATGAG. This encodes CASSPSGAGNNE. The whole CDR3 reads CASSPSGAGNNEQFF. The V gene is TRBV6-2 or TRBV6-3, the J gene TRBJ2-1; TRBD2 matches 7 bases. The sequence runs out 3 residues before the end of the CDR3; the remainder is reconstructed from the germline J gene. After removal of 6 bases from V and 5 bases from J, the junction contained 10 bases not matched to a gene. The CDR3 contains 15 residues. CDR1 and CDR2 from the germline V gene are MNHEY and SVGEGT.

This clone was seen at least ten times. The read is 3 residues too short to cover the CDR3 end, so that end is filled in from the germline J gene. This sequence joins TRBV20-1 and TRBJ2-3; a weak D match, TRBD2 (5 bases). The germline gives CDR1 DFQATT, CDR2 SNEGSKA (reference sequence). This CDR3 contains 14 residues. CDR3 loop: CSARDRLNQETQYF. The CDR3 bases that were read are TGCAGTGCTAGAGATCGACTAAATCAAGAGACG.

This clone was detected many times. It may be a read error: a sequence one base away is much more abundant. CDR3 DNA, as far as it was read: TGCGTCAGCAGTGAGTCGAAGGGTAGCGGCAATCAGCCC. Translating gives CVSSESKGSGNQP. The entire CDR3 sequence reads CVSSESKGSGNQPQHF. This chain joins TRBV10-1 and TRBJ1-5; D is undetermined. The read finishes 3 residues shy of the CDR3 end, and the germline J gene is used to complete it. Looked up from germline, CDR1 is WNHNN and CDR2 is SYGVQD (reference sequence). CDR3 size: 16 residues.

There are many counts of this clone. The sequence runs out 3 residues before the end of the CDR3; the remainder is reconstructed from the germline J gene. The chain carries TRBV20-1 and TRBJ1-1; D remains unclear. Trimming removed 5 bases from V and 4 bases from J, with 8 bases in between. The CDR3 is 11 residues long. In germline, CDR1 is DFQATT, CDR2 SNEGSKA (reference sequence). The covered CDR3 bases are TGCAGTGCTCCAACCAGCACTGAA. The encoded protein is CSAPTSTE. Given in full, the CDR3 is CSAPTSTEAFF.

This clone was detected many times. The missing CDR3 end, 3 residues past where the read stops, is filled in from the germline J gene. This chain links TRBV5-5 with TRBJ2-7; 8 positions agree with TRBD2. Trimming at V came to 1 base and at J to 5 bases, leaving 2 bases not matched to a gene. Germline V gene lookup returns CDR1 SGHKS and CDR2 YYEKEE (reference sequence). The CDR3 consists of 13 residues. The DNA read from the CDR3 is TGTGCCAGCAGCTTGTTTAGCGGGAACGAG. It translates to CASSLFSGNE. The entire CDR3 reads CASSLFSGNEQYF.